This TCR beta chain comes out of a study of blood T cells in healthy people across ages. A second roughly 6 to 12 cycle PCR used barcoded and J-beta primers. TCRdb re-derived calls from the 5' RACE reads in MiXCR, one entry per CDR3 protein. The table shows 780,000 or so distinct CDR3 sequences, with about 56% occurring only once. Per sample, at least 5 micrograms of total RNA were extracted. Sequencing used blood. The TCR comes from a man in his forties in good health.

The CDR3 protein is CASSLRETYLYGYTF. The CDR3 nucleotides read TGTGCCAGCAGTTTAAGAGAGACTTACCTCTATGGCTACACCTTC. The gene calls are TRBV27 and TRBJ1-2, with D unclear. This CDR3 comprises 15 residues. CDR1 and CDR2 (germline): MNHEY, SMNVEV (reference sequence). Trimming shortened V by 2 bases and J by 4 bases, and 14 bases separated the two germline ends.